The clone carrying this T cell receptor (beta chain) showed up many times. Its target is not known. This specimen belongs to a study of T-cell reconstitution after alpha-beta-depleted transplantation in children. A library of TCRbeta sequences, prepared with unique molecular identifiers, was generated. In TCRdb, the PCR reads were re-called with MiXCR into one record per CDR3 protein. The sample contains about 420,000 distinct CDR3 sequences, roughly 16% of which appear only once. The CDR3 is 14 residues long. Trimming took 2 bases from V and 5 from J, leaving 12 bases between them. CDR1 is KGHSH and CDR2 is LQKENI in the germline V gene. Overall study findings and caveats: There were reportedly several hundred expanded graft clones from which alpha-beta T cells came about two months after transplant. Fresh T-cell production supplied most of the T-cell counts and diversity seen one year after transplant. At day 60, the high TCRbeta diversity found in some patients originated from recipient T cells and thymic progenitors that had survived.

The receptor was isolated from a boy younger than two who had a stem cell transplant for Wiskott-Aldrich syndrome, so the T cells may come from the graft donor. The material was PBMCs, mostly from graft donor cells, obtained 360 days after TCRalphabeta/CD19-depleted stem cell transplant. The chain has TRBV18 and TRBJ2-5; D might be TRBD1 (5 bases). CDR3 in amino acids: CASSPVRQRETQYF. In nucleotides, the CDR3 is TGTGCCAGCTCACCAGTTCGACAGAGGGAGACCCAGTACTTC. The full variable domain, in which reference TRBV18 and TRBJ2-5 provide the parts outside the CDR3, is NAGVMQNPRHLVRRRGQEARLRCSPMKGHSHVYWYRQLPEEGLKFMVYLQKENIIDESGMPKERFSAEFPKEGPSILRIQQVVRGDSAAYFCASSPVRQRETQYFGPGTRLLVL.